This is a list of T cell receptor beta chains from one sample in a study. One entry per CDR3 protein results from TCRdb running MiXCR on the 5' RACE reads. Among around 10,000 distinct CDR3 sequences, 14% were seen once, and the ten largest hold 2.5% to 4%. Sequencing input: Tregs sorted from blood. Receptor source: a female donor with breast cancer. Each CDR3 is given with its conserved first and last residue. The D gene is left open where the match is weak. Only some rows state a clone size, as once, few, many or a class for expanded clones.

size: many
V: TRBV19
D: .
length: 13
J: TRBJ1-1
DNA: TGTGCCAGTAGTCACAATTCGAACACTGAAGCTTTCTTT
CDR3: CASSHNSNTEAFF

size: medium-sized
V: TRBV20-1
D: .
length: 15
J: TRBJ2-3
DNA: TGCAGTGCTAGGGGGAGAAGAACTAGCACAGATACGCAGTATTTT
CDR3: CSARGRRTSTDTQYF

size: .
V: TRBV24-1
D: .
length: 13
J: TRBJ2-2
DNA: TGTGCCACCGCAGGATTGAACACCGGGGAGCTGTTTTTT
CDR3: CATAGLNTGELFF

size: few
V: TRBV27
D: TRBD1
length: 13
J: TRBJ1-1
DNA: TGTGCCACCAAGAGGGGGCTCGGCACTGAAGCTTTCTTT
CDR3: CATKRGLGTEAFF

size: many
V: TRBV27
D: TRBD2
length: 15
J: TRBJ2-3
DNA: TGTGCCAGCAGTTTGAGACTAGCGAACACAGATACGCAGTATTTT
CDR3: CASSLRLANTDTQYF

size: medium-sized
V: TRBV27
D: .
length: 15
J: TRBJ1-1
DNA: TGTGCCAGCAGTTTCCTGGGACGGATGAACACTGAAGCTTTCTTT
CDR3: CASSFLGRMNTEAFF

size: medium-sized
V: TRBV12-3/TRBV12-4
D: .
length: 14
J: TRBJ2-1
DNA: TGTGCCAGCAGGAGCAGGGTCTCCTACAATGAGCAGTTCTTC
CDR3: CASRSRVSYNEQFF

size: medium-sized
V: TRBV14
D: .
length: 19
J: TRBJ1-4
DNA: TGTGCCAGCAGCCAAGAGCGACGGGGATTATTCAACGTGGATGAAAAACTGTTTTTT
CDR3: CASSQERRGLFNVDEKLFF

size: medium-sized
V: TRBV29-1
D: .
length: 13
J: TRBJ1-1
DNA: TGCAGCGTTGGGGGCCCCTTAGGAACTGAAGCTTTCTTT
CDR3: CSVGGPLGTEAFF

size: many
V: TRBV6-2/TRBV6-3
D: .
length: 14
J: TRBJ1-1
DNA: TGTGCCAGCCAGTCGTTGGGACGAAACACTGAAGCTTTCTTT
CDR3: CASQSLGRNTEAFF

size: medium-sized
V: TRBV20-1
D: TRBD2
length: 13
J: TRBJ2-7
DNA: TGCAGTGCTACCAGAGCGGGAGCATACGAGCAGTACTTC
CDR3: CSATRAGAYEQYF

size: medium-sized
V: TRBV7-9
D: TRBD1
length: 15
J: TRBJ1-5
DNA: TGTGCCAGCAGCTTATTCGCAGGGGGGGACCAGCCCCAGCATTTT
CDR3: CASSLFAGGDQPQHF

size: medium-sized
V: TRBV4-2
D: .
length: 17
J: TRBJ2-2
DNA: TGTGCCAGCAGCCAAGAAGGGATAGGAAGGGACACCGGGGAGCTGTTTTTT
CDR3: CASSQEGIGRDTGELFF

size: medium-sized
V: TRBV6-5
D: .
length: 16
J: TRBJ2-1
DNA: TGTGCCAGCAGTTACACCACTAGGCTATTTTACAATGAGCAGTTCTTC
CDR3: CASSYTTRLFYNEQFF

size: many
V: TRBV15
D: TRBD2
length: 16
J: TRBJ2-1
DNA: TGTGCCACCAGCAGAGATAGGGTAGCGGGATACGGTGAGCAGTTCTTC
CDR3: CATSRDRVAGYGEQFF

size: .
V: TRBV20-1
D: TRBD2
length: 14
J: TRBJ2-1
DNA: TGCAGTGCTAGCGCAAGCGGGAGGTACAATGAGCAGTTCTTC
CDR3: CSASASGRYNEQFF

size: medium-sized
V: TRBV12-3/TRBV12-4
D: .
length: 14
J: TRBJ1-1
DNA: TGTGCCAGCAGTTTATGGCGGGAGAACACTGAAGCTTTCTTT
CDR3: CASSLWRENTEAFF

size: few
V: TRBV20-1
D: .
length: 14
J: TRBJ1-1
DNA: TGCAGTGCTAGCCGAGGGGGGATGAACACTGAAGCTTTCTTT
CDR3: CSASRGGMNTEAFF

size: medium-sized
V: TRBV5-1
D: .
length: 12
J: TRBJ2-3
DNA: TGCGCCAGCAGCCGTGACACAGATACGCAGTATTTT
CDR3: CASSRDTDTQYF

size: many
V: TRBV27
D: TRBD2
length: 15
J: TRBJ2-7
DNA: TGTGCCAGCAGTTCCCTAGGAGCGGGAGGGCTCGAGCAGTACTTC
CDR3: CASSSLGAGGLEQYF

size: .
V: TRBV11-2
D: .
length: 14
J: TRBJ2-1
DNA: TGTGCCAGCAGTAATACTAAGGACTACAATGAGCAGTGCTTC
CDR3: CASSNTKDYNEQCF

size: medium-sized
V: TRBV6-2/TRBV6-3
D: .
length: 12
J: TRBJ1-5
DNA: TGTGCCAGCAGTTACCATCCCTCGCCCCAGCATTTT
CDR3: CASSYHPSPQHF

size: medium-sized
V: TRBV10-3
D: TRBD2
length: 17
J: TRBJ2-2
DNA: TGTGCCATCGGGACTAGCGGGGGAGCTTCGAACACCGGGGAGCTGTTTTTT
CDR3: CAIGTSGGASNTGELFF

size: large
V: TRBV5-5
D: TRBD2
length: 17
J: TRBJ2-1
DNA: TGTGCCAGCAGCGCCACCGGGACTAGCGGGAGTGGGAATGAGCAGTTCTTC
CDR3: CASSATGTSGSGNEQFF

size: .
V: TRBV12-3/TRBV12-4
D: .
length: 15
J: TRBJ2-5
DNA: TGTGCCAGCAGCTTCCTATCCGACGGACGAGAGACCCAGTACTTC
CDR3: CASSFLSDGRETQYF

size: medium-sized
V: TRBV12-3/TRBV12-4
D: .
length: 14
J: TRBJ2-2
DNA: TGTGCCAGCAGGATCGAACTTAACACCGGGGAGCTGTTTTTT
CDR3: CASRIELNTGELFF

size: .
V: TRBV6-5
D: .
length: 11
J: TRBJ2-7
DNA: TGTGCCAGCATGCTGGGGCACGAGCAGTACTTC
CDR3: CASMLGHEQYF

size: .
V: TRBV5-1
D: TRBD1
length: 16
J: TRBJ2-1
DNA: TGCGCCAGCAGCTTGACGGGACAGGGGGGCTACAATGAGCAGTTCTTC
CDR3: CASSLTGQGGYNEQFF

size: medium-sized
V: TRBV7-2
D: .
length: 13
J: TRBJ2-5
DNA: TGTGCCAGCAGCCGTAGGTCCTCCTTGCCCCAGTACTTC
CDR3: CASSRRSSLPQYF

size: many
V: TRBV29-1
D: .
length: 12
J: TRBJ1-1
DNA: TGCAGCATCTCCGAGGGTTTCACTGAAGCTTTCTTT
CDR3: CSISEGFTEAFF

size: many
V: TRBV7-2
D: TRBD2
length: 15
J: TRBJ2-5
DNA: TGTGCCAGCAGCGTCGGACTAGCGGGAGGAAAGACCCAGTACTTC
CDR3: CASSVGLAGGKTQYF

size: medium-sized
V: TRBV12-2
D: .
length: 11
J: TRBJ2-5
DNA: TGTGCAAGTCGCCTGCGGGAGACCCAGTACTTC
CDR3: CASRLRETQYF

size: medium-sized
V: TRBV7-3
D: .
length: 12
J: TRBJ2-1
DNA: TGTGCCAGCAGCTTCGCAGGCGGTGAGCAGTTCTTC
CDR3: CASSFAGGEQFF

size: many
V: TRBV6-1
D: .
length: 11
J: TRBJ2-3
DNA: TGTGCCAGCAGGTCATCGGATACGCAGTATTTT
CDR3: CASRSSDTQYF

size: many
V: TRBV15
D: .
length: 13
J: TRBJ1-1
DNA: TGTGCCACCAGCAGAGATCAAGTGGGCGCAGCTTTCTTT
CDR3: CATSRDQVGAAFF

size: .
V: TRBV9
D: .
length: 15
J: TRBJ2-3
DNA: TGTGCCAGCGGCGTAGTGGGGGTGAGCACAGATACGCAGTACTTT
CDR3: CASGVVGVSTDTQYF

size: many
V: TRBV5-1
D: .
length: 14
J: TRBJ1-6
DNA: TGCGCCAGCAGTCCTTCCACGCGATCATCACCCCTCCACTTT
CDR3: CASSPSTRSSPLHF

size: many
V: TRBV6-5
D: .
length: 14
J: TRBJ2-7
DNA: TGTGCCAGCAGCTCCGACGGGACAACTTACGAGCAGTACTTC
CDR3: CASSSDGTTYEQYF

size: .
V: TRBV15
D: TRBD1
length: 16
J: TRBJ2-7
DNA: TGTGCCACCAGCGGAGTTGTGACAGGGGGACCCTTAAAGCAGTACTTC
CDR3: CATSGVVTGGPLKQYF

size: .
V: TRBV25-1
D: .
length: 13
J: TRBJ2-7
DNA: TGTGCCAGCAAAGACCAAAGGTACTACGAGCAGTACTTC
CDR3: CASKDQRYYEQYF

size: medium-sized
V: TRBV28
D: .
length: 13
J: TRBJ2-5
DNA: TGTGCCAGCAGTCGAAACAATGAAGAGACCCAGTACTTC
CDR3: CASSRNNEETQYF

size: many
V: TRBV5-1
D: TRBD1
length: 16
J: TRBJ2-3
DNA: TGCGCCAGCAGCTTGCTCGCAGGGGGTTACACAGATACGCAGTATTTT
CDR3: CASSLLAGGYTDTQYF

size: medium-sized
V: TRBV2
D: .
length: 13
J: TRBJ1-4
DNA: TGTGCCAGCAGTGAAGAGGGTAGGGGAAAACTGTTTTTT
CDR3: CASSEEGRGKLFF

size: medium-sized
V: TRBV20-1
D: TRBD1
length: 15
J: TRBJ2-2
DNA: TGCAGTGCTAGAAAGGGGGCTCTTAACACCGGGGAGCTGTTTTTT
CDR3: CSARKGALNTGELFF

size: medium-sized
V: TRBV5-1
D: .
length: 15
J: TRBJ1-1
DNA: TGCGCCAGCAGCCTGGTAGACGGTACAACAACTGAAGCTTTCTTT
CDR3: CASSLVDGTTTEAFF

size: medium-sized
V: TRBV12-3/TRBV12-4
D: TRBD1
length: 14
J: TRBJ1-5
DNA: TGTGCCAGCAGCGGGACAGGTAACAATCAGCCCCAGCATTTT
CDR3: CASSGTGNNQPQHF

size: many
V: TRBV11-2
D: TRBD1
length: 15
J: TRBJ2-3
DNA: TGTGCCAGCAGCTTATCCTCGGCAGGACAGGAAACGCAGTATTTT
CDR3: CASSLSSAGQETQYF

size: medium-sized
V: TRBV5-5
D: .
length: 12
J: TRBJ2-1
DNA: TGTGCCAGCAGCTTGTTCGGCAATGAGCAGTTCTTC
CDR3: CASSLFGNEQFF

size: medium-sized
V: TRBV5-1
D: TRBD2
length: 14
J: TRBJ2-5
DNA: TGCGCCAGCACCCCCTCTAGCGGCCAAGAGACCCAGTACTTC
CDR3: CASTPSSGQETQYF

size: many
V: TRBV6-1
D: TRBD1
length: 15
J: TRBJ1-5
DNA: TGTGCCAGCAGCCCCAGGACAGGACCCAATCAGCCCCAGCATTTT
CDR3: CASSPRTGPNQPQHF

size: .
V: TRBV12-3/TRBV12-4
D: .
length: 12
J: TRBJ2-3
DNA: TGTGCCAGCCAGCCAGGAGCAGATACGCAGTATTTT
CDR3: CASQPGADTQYF

size: many
V: TRBV4-1
D: TRBD2
length: 16
J: TRBJ2-1
DNA: TGCGCCAGCAGCCAGCTAGCGGGAGCCCTATACAATGAGCAGTTCTTC
CDR3: CASSQLAGALYNEQFF

size: few
V: TRBV18
D: .
length: 12
J: TRBJ2-3
DNA: TGTGCCAGCTCATCCTCGGGGGATACGCAGTATTTT
CDR3: CASSSSGDTQYF